One sample yielded the 14 T cell receptor beta chains listed below, sequenced in a study of regulatory T cells in long-lasting Graves disease (dated by TCRdb to the early 2020s). Libraries were made using multiplex PCR. Data came from an Illumina HiSeq 4000. iRepertoire HTBI primers and Arm-PCR amplification of CDR3 regions were used to construct TCR beta libraries. In TCRdb, the public reads were trimmed at Q25 with fastp and aligned with MiXCR, with productive beta chains retained. Each record represents a unique CDR3 protein, reported with the most common genes and DNA among its rows. This sample lists approximately 540,000 distinct CDR3 sequences; around 12% were detected once. The biggest ten clones account for around 9.3% of the sample. In light of the paper, this sample's time point label describes: newly diagnosed GD, antithyroid drugs for less than 3 months. RNA was extracted from PBMCs in TRIzol for both TCR sequencing and RNA sequencing.

The sample also formed part of further work on T cells in Graves' hyperthyroidism and ophthalmopathy.

The specimen comprised peripheral blood mononuclear cells (PBMCs), sampled at new diagnosis, from a patient treated with antithyroid drugs. The receptors were gathered from a woman in her 30s with Graves disease. Donor details come from another sample of the same person, matched by shared clones.

Ten or more counts support this clonotype. For the CDR3, the DNA is TGTGCCAGCACCGCTTTACAGGGGGCCTGGGGCTACACCTTC. This translates into CASTALQGAWGYTF. This rearrangement joins TRBV6-1 to TRBJ1-2; 9 nucleotides align to TRBD1. The CDR3 sequence is 14 residues long. Germline V gene data show CDR1 as MNHNS and CDR2 as SASEGT. The J segment lost 8 bases and the V segment lost 7 bases, leaving 11 bases of the junction unmatched.

This clonotype was found many times. This sequence joins TRBV19 and TRBJ1-2, with D unclear. V was trimmed by 4 bases and J by 0 bases, leaving 12 bases between them. CDR3 length equals 15 residues. Germline CDR1 and CDR2: LNHDA and SQIVND (reference sequence). The CDR3 spells CASSTADAANYGYTF. The CDR3 DNA follows: TGTGCCAGTAGTACCGCCGATGCAGCTAACTATGGCTACACCTTC.

The table lists this clonotype with many counts. In DNA form, the CDR3 reads TGTGCCAGCAGCTTAGCGCAGGGGGCTACCTATGGCTACACCTTC. This sequence encodes CASSLAQGATYGYTF. The V call is TRBV7-2, the J call TRBJ1-2; 8 bases map to TRBD1. Germline-derived CDR1 and CDR2 are SGHTA and FQGNSA. The CDR3 is 15 residues long. Trimming at V came to 0 bases and at J to 4 bases, leaving 4 bases not matched to a gene.

This clonotype was counted ten times or more. The gene calls are TRBV15 and TRBJ2-7, with 8 bases that match TRBD2. J gave up 3 bases and V 6 bases, and 7 bases lay outside the gene matches. Looked up from germline, CDR1 is LNHNV and CDR2 is YYDKDF (reference sequence). CDR3 length equals 14 residues. CDR3 sequence (DNA): TGTGCCACCAGAAAAAGCGGGAGCTTCTACGAGCAGTACTTC. This sequence encodes CATRKSGSFYEQYF. The complete variable domain, with remaining parts taken from reference TRBV15 and TRBJ2-7, reads DAMVIQNPRYQVTQFGKPVTLSCSQTLNHNVMYWYQQKSSQAPKLLFHYYDKDFNNEADTPDNFQSRRPNTSFCFLDIRSPGLGDTAMYLCATRKSGSFYEQYFGPGTRLTVT.

Comments on this clonotype: A much larger clone lies a single base off, so this may be a read error. V and J are TRBV15 and TRBJ2-3; 12 bases are a match to TRBD2. Germline CDR1 is LNHNV and CDR2 is YYDKDF (reference sequence). The CDR3 sequence is 20 residues long. The CDR3 region has the DNA TGTGCCACCAGCAGAGACGCTGGGACTAGCGGGTTAGTCAGCACAGATACGCGGTATTTT. Its protein product is CATSRDAGTSGLVSTDTRYF.

As for this clonotype: A single base separates this from a much larger clone, so it may be a read error. The chain carries TRBV20-1 and TRBJ2-1; 8 nucleotides align to TRBD1. Germline V gene lookup returns CDR1 DFQATT and CDR2 SNEGSKA (reference sequence). The CDR3 has 16 amino acids. V gave up 3 bases and J gave up 10 bases; unmatched junction bases: 17. The CDR3 DNA sequence: TGCAGTGCTAGGGCCCCTCGACAGGGGTTCTCCTACGAGCAGTTCTTC. The encoded protein is CSARAPRQGFSYEQFF.

This clonotype was recorded at least ten times. The chain recombines TRBV5-4 with TRBJ2-7; perhaps D is TRBD1 or TRBD2 (5 bases each). The V gene's germline CDR1 is SGHNT and CDR2 YYREEE (reference sequence). V was pared by 2 bases and J by 1 base, with 13 bases between. This CDR3 has 15 amino acids. CDR3 sequence: CASSLGLDRSYEQYF. In DNA form, the CDR3 reads TGTGCCAGCAGCTTAGGACTCGACAGATCCTACGAGCAGTACTTC.

The rearrangement links TRBV18 to TRBJ2-3, with 12 bases aligning to TRBD1. The V segment lost 4 bases and the J segment 2 bases; nucleotides outside the gene matches: 1. This CDR3 has 15 residues. Germline V gene lookup returns CDR1 KGHSH and CDR2 LQKENI. Here the CDR3 reads CASSQGQGATDTQYF. In nucleotides, the CDR3 is TGTGCCAGCTCACAGGGACAGGGGGCCACAGATACGCAGTATTTT.

The rearrangement links TRBV3-1 to TRBJ2-7; 14 bases are shared with TRBD2. Germline V gene sequence: CDR1 LGHDT, CDR2 YNNKEL (reference sequence). This CDR3 region has 18 residues. V shed 0 bases, J shed 1 base, and the junction held 5 bases outside the gene matches. The CDR3 is CASSQEGTSGRRSYEQYF. The CDR3 DNA sequence: TGTGCCAGCAGCCAAGAGGGGACTAGCGGGAGAAGGTCCTACGAGCAGTACTTC.

This clonotype was seen more than once but under ten times. The gene calls are TRBV6-2 or TRBV6-3 and TRBJ2-7; D remains ambiguous. V was pared by 11 bases and J by 4 bases, with 18 bases between. Germline values: CDR1 MNHEY, CDR2 SVGEGT. The CDR3 is 13 amino acids. The CDR3 region has the DNA TGTGCCCCCATTCTCCGTCCGGCGTACGAGCAGTACTTC. Translation gives CAPILRPAYEQYF.

In its sample, this clonotype was seen a few times. The chain uses TRBV3-1 and TRBJ2-7; D ambiguous. The CDR3 sequence is 13 residues long. Trimming stripped 5 bases from V and 5 bases from J, with 13 bases between. Per the germline V gene, CDR1 is LGHDT and CDR2 is YNNKEL (reference sequence). The CDR3 spells CASSGPRSHEQYF. CDR3 sequence (DNA): TGTGCCAGCAGCGGGCCCCGGTCCCACGAGCAGTACTTC.

This clonotype was counted at least ten times. This sequence joins TRBV6-2 or TRBV6-3 and TRBJ2-3; 9 positions agree with TRBD2. The V and J ends lost 1 base and 7 bases, in that order; junction bases with no gene match: 6. This CDR3 is built from 15 residues. In germline, CDR1 is MNHEY, CDR2 SVGEGT. DNA for the CDR3: TGTGCCAGCAGTTACTTCGGCGGGAGGGCCCATACGCAGTATTTT. Amino acid sequence: CASSYFGGRAHTQYF.

Many counts were recorded for this clonotype. The genes are TRBV7-2 and TRBJ1-1; D gene uncertain. The CDR3 has 12 amino acids. The V end was cut by 4 bases, the J end by 9 bases, with 12 bases between. Germline V gene data show CDR1 as SGHTA and CDR2 as FQGNSA. In nucleotides, the CDR3 is TGTGCCAGCAGCTCGCAAGTCGGGCAAGCTTTCTTT. Its translation is CASSSQVGQAFF.

This clonotype was observed a few times. Being one base from a much bigger clone, this may be a read error. The chain links TRBV19 to TRBJ1-5, with 7 bases fitting TRBD1. CDR3 length equals 15 residues. V dropped 3 bases and J dropped 5; count of bases not matched to a gene: 7. The V gene's germline CDR1 is LNHDA and CDR2 SQIVND (reference sequence). The CDR3 nucleotides are TGTGCCAGTAGTATCAGGGACAGCGACGATCAGCCCCAGCATTTT. Its translation: CASSIRDSDDQPQHF.